This TCR beta chain was recorded in a study of technical replicates of blood from a handful of donors. Germline-derived CDR1 and CDR2 are SGHTA and FQGNSA. The junction had 11 bases not matched to a gene; V was cut back by 1 base and J by 5 bases. CDR3 length equals 17 residues. Assay: immunoSEQ multiplex PCR; the TCRdb copy retains only in-frame clones and omits some. In the table there are tens of thousands of clones, 90% to 95% of which are singletons. The source is a human donor in good health. The sequenced sample consisted of T cells isolated from PBMCs. This sequence joins TRBV7-2 and TRBJ2-5; 9 positions agree with TRBD2. This CDR3 is CASSLGIAGASRETQYF. CDR3 nucleotides: TGTGCCAGCAGCTTAGGGATAGCGGGAGCGTCCAGGGAGACCCAGTACTTC.